These 22 T cell receptor beta chains came from one sample sequenced in a study of OX40 agonist ivuxolimab in advanced cancers. Assay used: immunoSEQ multiplex PCR; TCRdb lists only in-frame clones, some missing. The top ten hold about 30% of the sample, which has 20,000 to 25,000 clones, less than 90% seen once. Sequencing was performed on CD4+ or CD8+ T cells sorted from blood, taken in a trial of the OX40 agonist ivuxolimab. These receptors all come from an adult with an advanced solid tumor such as melanoma, head and neck, liver or kidney cancer.

This chain joins TRBV5-5 and TRBJ1-2; the match to TRBD1 covers 7 bases. The CDR3 sequence is 14 residues long. Germline V gene sequence: CDR1 SGHKS, CDR2 YYEKEE (reference sequence). V lost 6 bases to trimming and J lost 8 bases; unmatched junction nucleotides: 13. The CDR3 nucleotides are TGTGCCAGCACCCCATTGACAGGGCCCTTGGGCTACACCTTC. This encodes CASTPLTGPLGYTF. Combining the CDR3 with reference TRBV5-5 and TRBJ1-2 gives the whole variable domain DAGVTQSPTHLIKTRGQQVTLRCSPISGHKSVSWYQQVLGQGPQFIFQYYEKEERGRGNFPDRFSARQFPNYSSELNVNALLLGDSALYLCASTPLTGPLGYTFGSGTRLTVV.

The chain couples TRBV14 to TRBJ1-1; no clear D. Germline CDR1 and CDR2: SGHDN and FVKESK. This CDR3 comprises 13 residues. The germline V and J ends were trimmed by 1 base and 11 bases, with 14 bases remaining between them. CDR3 nucleotide sequence: TGTGCCAGCAGCCAAGGCAGCCCGTCGGTCGCTTTCTTT. Amino acid sequence: CASSQGSPSVAFF. Supplemented by reference TRBV14 and TRBJ1-1, the full variable domain reads EAGVTQFPSHSVIEKGQTVTLRCDPISGHDNLYWYRRVMGKEIKFLLHFVKESKQDESGMPNNRFLAERTGGTYSTLKVQPAELEDSGVYFCASSQGSPSVAFFGQGTRLTVV.

The chain links TRBV27 to TRBJ1-5; D might be TRBD1 (5 bases). V was pared by 6 bases and J by 4 bases, with 13 bases between. CDR1 and CDR2 (germline): MNHEY, SMNVEV (reference sequence). This CDR3 has 14 amino acids. CDR3 in DNA: TGTGCCAGCAGACCCGGGACTGATAATCAGCCCCAGCATTTT. Its translation: CASRPGTDNQPQHF.

This clone showed up just once. CDR3 amino acids: CASRGPHEQYF. The CDR3 DNA reads TGTGCCAGCAGAGGCCCCCACGAGCAGTACTTC. This sequence joins TRBV27 and TRBJ2-7; D is unclear. Germline V gene data show CDR1 as MNHEY and CDR2 as SMNVEV (reference sequence). This CDR3 is built from 11 residues. V shed 6 bases and J shed 5 bases, with 8 bases lying between them.

The chain carries TRBV27 and TRBJ2-6; D not resolved. Trimming removed 2 bases from V and 0 bases from J, with 5 bases in between. This CDR3 spans 15 amino acids. Germline loops: CDR1 MNHEY, CDR2 SMNVEV (reference sequence). CDR3 sequence (DNA): TGTGCCAGCAGTTTAGGTCCCTCTGGGGCCAACGTCCTGACTTTC. It specifies CASSLGPSGANVLTF.

The chain carries TRBV15 and TRBJ1-5; perhaps TRBD1 as D (5 bases). CDR3 length: 14 amino acids. Looked up from germline, CDR1 is LNHNV and CDR2 is YYDKDF (reference sequence). Trimming left V 4 bases short and J 3 bases short, with 10 bases between. In DNA form, the CDR3 reads TGTGCCACCAGCAATCGGGGGGTCAATCAGCCCCAGCATTTT. Its translation is CATSNRGVNQPQHF.

V and J are TRBV10-1 and TRBJ2-3, with 12 bases aligning to TRBD2. This CDR3 is built from 16 residues. V shed 2 bases and J 4 bases; nucleotides not matched to a gene: 4. Germline assignment: CDR1 WNHNN and CDR2 SYGVQD (reference sequence). CDR3 coding DNA: TGCGCCAGCAGTGAGGAACTAGCGGGAGGAGCAGATACGCAGTATTTT. This gives the protein CASSEELAGGADTQYF.

This chain's CDR3 is CASSFYGLSSYNEQFF. CDR3 nucleotide sequence: TGTGCCAGCAGCTTCTACGGACTAAGCTCCTACAATGAGCAGTTCTTC. This chain joins TRBV5-8 and TRBJ2-1; D possibly corresponds to TRBD2 (6 bases). V lost 2 bases and J lost 0, with 12 bases in between. Per the germline V gene, CDR1 is SGHTS and CDR2 is YDEGEE. The CDR3 length is 16 residues.

The CDR3 spells CASSMPRTGANTGELFF. DNA for the CDR3: TGTGCCAGCAGCATGCCGAGGACAGGTGCGAACACCGGGGAGCTGTTTTTT. The rearrangement uses TRBV7-9 and TRBJ2-2; TRBD1 agrees at 7 bases. Germline loops: CDR1 SEHNR, CDR2 FQNEAQ (reference sequence). The junction had 9 bases not matched to a gene; V was cut back by 5 bases and J by 0 bases. The length of the CDR3 is 17 residues.

V and J are TRBV14 and TRBJ1-5; the D is unclear. The CDR3 sequence is 13 residues long. V dropped 3 bases and J dropped 7 bases, with 10 bases sitting between them. Germline V CDR1 and CDR2: SGHDN, FVKESK. This CDR3 reads CASSQTQNQPQHF. CDR3 nucleotide sequence: TGTGCCAGCAGCCAGACCCAAAACCAGCCCCAGCATTTT.

This clone has only one observation. The V call is TRBV11-2, the J call TRBJ2-1, with D uncertain. The CDR3 runs 13 residues. Germline CDR1 and CDR2: SGHAT and FQNNGV. Trimming pared 4 bases from V and 0 bases from J, leaving 4 bases between. The CDR3 is CASSSSSYNEQFF. As DNA, the CDR3 is TGTGCCAGCAGCTCGAGCTCCTACAATGAGCAGTTCTTC.

V and J are TRBV9 and TRBJ2-2; the match to TRBD2 covers 8 bases. V dropped 0 bases and J dropped 7; count of bases not matched to a gene: 5. Germline V gives CDR1 SGDLS, CDR2 YYNGEE. This CDR3 spans 15 amino acids. This CDR3 reads CASSVEGLVGGELFF. As DNA, the CDR3 is TGTGCCAGCAGCGTAGAGGGACTAGTTGGCGGGGAGCTGTTTTTT.

V gene TRBV28 combines with J gene TRBJ1-5; D is undetermined. The CDR3 sequence is 14 residues long. Germline V gene sequence: CDR1 MDHEN, CDR2 SYDVKM. V lost 3 bases to trimming and J lost 3 bases, with 9 bases between them. The CDR3 coding sequence is TGTGCCAGCAGTTTTCAGGTCTCCAATCAGCCCCAGCATTTT. This sequence encodes CASSFQVSNQPQHF.

The rearrangement joins TRBV5-1 to TRBJ2-2; 10 positions agree with TRBD2. CDR3 length: 18 amino acids. Germline assignment: CDR1 SGHRS and CDR2 YFSETQ. The V and J ends lost 2 bases and 3 bases, in that order; junction bases with no gene match: 10. The CDR3 loop reads CASSLRTSGRAYTGELFF. The CDR3 region has the DNA TGCGCCAGCAGCTTAAGGACTAGCGGCCGGGCGTACACCGGGGAGCTGTTTTTT.

J is TRBJ2-1 and V is TRBV7-9; D perhaps matches TRBD2 (6 bases). Trimming pared 7 bases from V and 4 bases from J, leaving 11 bases between. CDR3 size: 13 residues. Germline V gene lookup returns CDR1 SEHNR and CDR2 FQNEAQ (reference sequence). CDR3 sequence (DNA): TGTGCCAGCATCATAGCGGCATACAATGAGCAGTTCTTC. This codes for CASIIAAYNEQFF.

The chain is built from TRBV6-4 and TRBJ2-7, with D possibly being TRBD2 (6 bases). CDR1 MRHNA and CDR2 SNTAGT come from the germline V gene. CDR3 length equals 14 residues. The V gene lost 3 bases and the J gene lost 3 bases, with 12 bases spanning the gap. CDR3: CASSEDYANYEQYF. The CDR3 DNA follows: TGTGCCAGCAGTGAGGACTACGCCAACTACGAGCAGTACTTC.

The J gene is TRBJ2-7, the V gene TRBV4-3; D ambiguous. The CDR3 runs to 16 residues. With 0 bases removed from V and 3 bases from J, the gap between germline ends came to 15 bases. Germline loops: CDR1 LGHNA, CDR2 YSLEER. The CDR3 spells CASSQEVLRFGYEQYF. CDR3 in DNA: TGCGCCAGCAGCCAAGAGGTGCTCAGGTTTGGCTACGAGCAGTACTTC.

The J gene is TRBJ2-1, the V gene TRBV28; D may be TRBD2 (5 bases). Looked up from germline, CDR1 is MDHEN and CDR2 is SYDVKM. Deletions cut 6 bases from V and 2 bases from J, with 11 bases between. The CDR3 is 14 residues long. The CDR3 DNA is TGTGCCAGCAGGGTGGGAGCGGCCTACAATGAGCAGTTCTTC. This translates into CASRVGAAYNEQFF. Supplemented by reference TRBV28 and TRBJ2-1, the full variable domain reads DVKVTQSSRYLVKRTGEKVFLECVQDMDHENMFWYRQDPGLGLRLIYFSYDVKMKEKGDIPEGYSVSREKKERFSLILESASTNQTSMYLCASRVGAAYNEQFFGPGTRLTVL.

The chain carries TRBV28 and TRBJ1-2, with a weak D call TRBD1 (6 bases). Per germline, CDR1 MDHEN and CDR2 SYDVKM. The CDR3 is 17 residues long. V lost 1 base, J lost 3 bases, and 18 bases lay in between. Here the CDR3 DNA reads TGTGCCAGCAGTTTATCCTCGACAGGAAGGTATGACTATGGCTACACCTTC. Translated, it gives CASSLSSTGRYDYGYTF.

V is TRBV27 and J is TRBJ2-1, with 10 positions matching TRBD2. With V trimmed by 6 bases and J by 2 bases, 4 bases remained unmatched. The CDR3 is 15 residues long. The germline gives CDR1 MNHEY, CDR2 SMNVEV (reference sequence). The CDR3 region has the DNA TGTGCCAGCAGGCTAACTAGCGGGGCCTACAATGAGCAGTTCTTC. It yields the protein CASRLTSGAYNEQFF.

V gene TRBV9 combines with J gene TRBJ2-7; D is unclear. There are 14 residues in the CDR3. CDR1 is SGDLS, CDR2 YYNGEE, per germline. V was pared by 0 bases and J by 0 bases, with 7 bases between. The CDR3 bases are TGTGCCAGCAGCGTAGTGGCGGACTCCTACGAGCAGTACTTC. It codes for CASSVVADSYEQYF.

The chain combines TRBV5-4 with TRBJ2-3; TRBD2 matches at 7 bases. V trimming: 0 bases; J trimming: 1 base; junction bases outside the gene matches: 2. The CDR3 has 15 residues. Germline V gene data show CDR1 as SGHNT and CDR2 as YYREEE (reference sequence). The CDR3 loop reads CASSLVLAGTDTQYF. Written as DNA, the CDR3 is TGTGCCAGCAGCTTGGTTCTAGCGGGCACAGATACGCAGTATTTT. Based on the CDR3 plus reference TRBV5-4 and TRBJ2-3, the full variable domain is ETGVTQSPTHLIKTRGQQVTLRCSSQSGHNTVSWYQQALGQGPQFIFQYYREEENGRGNFPPRFSGLQFPNYSSELNVNALELDDSALYLCASSLVLAGTDTQYFGPGTRLTVL.